This T cell receptor (beta chain) was sequenced for a study of blood T cell repertoires in COVID-19. J gave up 3 bases and V 7 bases, and 4 bases lay outside the gene matches. Germline CDR1 and CDR2: SNHLY and FYNNEI. The CDR3 extends over 14 amino acids. Sequencing used immunoSEQ multiplex PCR; TCRdb keeps in-frame clones, though not all of them. The sample shows some 100,000 clones, 75% to 90% of them seen only once. J is TRBJ2-2 and V is TRBV2; 8 bases match TRBD2. Material for sequencing was peripheral blood. The TCR originated in a woman aged 80 or over with active COVID-19. CDR3 nucleotides: TGTGCCAGCAATTCAGCGGGAGACACCGGGGAGCTGTTTTTT. It yields the protein CASNSAGDTGELFF. Drawing the rest from reference TRBV2 and TRBJ2-2, the complete variable domain is EPEVTQTPSHQVTQMGQEVILRCVPISNHLYFYWYRQILGQKVEFLVSFYNNEISEKSEIFDDQFSVERPDGSNFTLKIRSTKLEDSAMYFCASNSAGDTGELFFGEGSRLTVL.